The entry that follows covers one T cell receptor (beta chain) sequence. No antigen is known for it. Germline-derived CDR1 and CDR2 are SGHTA and FQGNSA. The CDR3 runs to 14 residues. V was clipped by 7 bases and J by 2 bases; unmatched bases: 7. The source of the sample is a study of beta chain features in type 1 diabetes. Study-level results: Shortening that was moderate but significant affected the TCRB CDR3s of Type 1 diabetes patients in all four CD4+ subsets.

The isolated RNA, all of it, was reverse transcribed, so expressed TCRB transcripts were what got sequenced. Data came from immunoSEQ multiplex PCR; TCRdb stores just in-frame clones and leaves some out. The data hold tens of thousands of clones, with 69% observed a single time. The rearrangement links TRBV7-2 to TRBJ2-5; 7 bases match TRBD2. This sequence was found in a man younger than 35 with type 1 diabetes. The specimen was Tregs from blood. CDR3 DNA: TGTGCCAGCACTCCAGCGGGAACGCAAGAGACCCAGTACTTC. It is translated as CASTPAGTQETQYF.